This T cell receptor (beta chain) originates from a study of cytomegalovirus exposure and HLA in healthy donors. Study-wide results and limits: Presence/absence analyses supposed approximately even sequencing depth among donors. Generally TCR sequences proved uncommon, though certain public TCRs appeared in numerous donors.

A multiplex PCR was run with 60 Vbeta primers and 13 Jbeta primers. Sequenced by immunoSEQ multiplex PCR; TCRdb stores in-frame clones only, minus some. The sample records some 86,000 clones, around 64% being singletons. A remark on this clone: Antigen: not known.

V was cut by 4 bases and J by 0 bases, with 29 bases left in between. This CDR3 comprises 21 residues. Germline values: CDR1 SGDLS, CDR2 YYNGEE. The chain couples TRBV9 to TRBJ2-1, with D possibly TRBD2 on 6 matching bases. Sequencing used PBMCs. The clonotype comes from a young man in good health and CMV-seronegative. The CDR3 here is CASSSTGGTGSARGSYNEQFF. CDR3 sequence (DNA): TGTGCCAGCAGCTCGACCGGGGGAACGGGAAGCGCGAGGGGCTCCTACAATGAGCAGTTCTTC. The entire variable domain, with the rest obtained from reference TRBV9 and TRBJ2-1, is as follows: DSGVTQTPKHLITATGQRVTLRCSPRSGDLSVYWYQQSLDQGLQFLIQYYNGEERAKGNILERFSAQQFPDLHSELNLSSLELGDSALYFCASSSTGGTGSARGSYNEQFFGPGTRLTVL.